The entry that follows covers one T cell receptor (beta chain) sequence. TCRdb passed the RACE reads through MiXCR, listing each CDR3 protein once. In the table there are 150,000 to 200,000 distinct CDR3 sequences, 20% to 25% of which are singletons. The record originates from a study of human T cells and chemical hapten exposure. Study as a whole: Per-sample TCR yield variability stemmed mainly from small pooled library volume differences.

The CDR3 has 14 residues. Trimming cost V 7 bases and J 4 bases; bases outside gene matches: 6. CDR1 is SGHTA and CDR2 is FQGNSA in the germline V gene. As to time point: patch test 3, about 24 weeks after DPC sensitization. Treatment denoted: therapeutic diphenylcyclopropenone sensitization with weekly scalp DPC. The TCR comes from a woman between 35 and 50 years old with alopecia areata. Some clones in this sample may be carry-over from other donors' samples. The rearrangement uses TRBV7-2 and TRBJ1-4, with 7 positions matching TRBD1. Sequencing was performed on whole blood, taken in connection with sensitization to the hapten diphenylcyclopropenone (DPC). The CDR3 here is CASKFDRDNEKLFF. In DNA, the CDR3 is TGTGCCAGCAAATTTGACAGGGATAATGAAAAACTGTTTTTT. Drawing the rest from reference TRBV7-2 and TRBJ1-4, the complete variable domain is GAGVSQSPSNKVTEKGKDVELRCDPISGHTALYWYRQSLGQGLEFLIYFQGNSAPDKSGLPSDRFSAERTGGSVSTLTIQRTQQEDSAVYLCASKFDRDNEKLFFGSGTQLSVL.